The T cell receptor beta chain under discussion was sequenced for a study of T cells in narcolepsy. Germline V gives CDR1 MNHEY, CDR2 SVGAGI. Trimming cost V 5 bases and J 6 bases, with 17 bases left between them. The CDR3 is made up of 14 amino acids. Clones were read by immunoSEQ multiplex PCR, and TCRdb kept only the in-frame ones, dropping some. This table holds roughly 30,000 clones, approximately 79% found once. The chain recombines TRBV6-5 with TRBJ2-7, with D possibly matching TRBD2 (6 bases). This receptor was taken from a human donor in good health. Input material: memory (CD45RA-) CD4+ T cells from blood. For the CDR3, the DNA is TGTGCCAGCAGTCGCGGGACTCCTTTACGCGAGCAGTACTTC. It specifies CASSRGTPLREQYF.